The next 26 T cell receptor beta chains were all read from a single sample in a study of cytomegalovirus exposure and HLA in healthy donors. Here immunoSEQ multiplex PCR was the method, and the copy in TCRdb shows in-frame clones only, minus some. The sample lists roughly 330,000 clones; about 85% were seen once. Material: PBMCs. The receptors come from a woman aged 25 to 39 in good health and CMV-seropositive.

The rearrangement joins TRBV14 to TRBJ1-2; D is ambiguous. Trimming took off 2 bases at V and 4 bases at J, with 8 bases between the two ends. The germline gives CDR1 SGHDN, CDR2 FVKESK. CDR3 length equals 13 residues. CDR3 sequence reads: CASSQKTGYGYTF. Written as DNA, the CDR3 is TGTGCCAGCAGCCAAAAAACGGGCTATGGCTACACCTTC.

The chain couples TRBV29-1 to TRBJ1-1; D is unresolved. Germline values: CDR1 SQVTM, CDR2 ANQGSEA. Trimming cost V 8 bases and J 1 base, with 14 bases left between them. The CDR3 is 13 amino acids. The CDR3 protein is CSPTHQRNTEAFF. The CDR3 region has the DNA TGCAGCCCCACACACCAGCGGAACACTGAAGCTTTCTTT.

Here the CDR3 reads CASSLSGLGNTIYF. The CDR3, as DNA: TGCGCCAGCAGCTTGTCAGGGTTGGGGAACACCATATATTTT. The V gene is TRBV5-1, the J gene TRBJ1-3; a weak D match, TRBD1 (5 bases). The CDR3 is 14 residues long. Germline V gene sequence: CDR1 SGHRS, CDR2 YFSETQ. V was pared by 1 base and J by 7 bases, with 12 bases between.

This chain uses TRBV4-3 with TRBJ2-5; D uncertain. Trimming took 0 bases from V and 1 from J, leaving 6 bases between them. Germline CDR1 is LGHNA and CDR2 is YSLEER. The CDR3 loop spans 14 amino acids. CDR3 in DNA: TGCGCCAGCAGCCAAGAATTTTCCCAAGAGACCCAGTACTTC. Encoded protein: CASSQEFSQETQYF.

The chain carries TRBV15 and TRBJ2-1, with D possibly being TRBD1 (6 bases). This CDR3 is 12 amino acids long. The germline V gene has CDR1 LNHNV and CDR2 YYDKDF (reference sequence). Trimming cost V 4 bases and J 10 bases, with 11 bases left between them. CDR3 loop: CATSKWGQEQFF. The CDR3 region has the DNA TGTGCCACCAGCAAGTGGGGACAAGAGCAGTTCTTC. The variable domain in full, with the rest retrieved from reference TRBV15 and TRBJ2-1, is DAMVIQNPRYQVTQFGKPVTLSCSQTLNHNVMYWYQQKSSQAPKLLFHYYDKDFNNEADTPDNFQSRRPNTSFCFLDIRSPGLGDTAMYLCATSKWGQEQFFGPGTRLTVL.

This clone was detected only a few times. This CDR3 is also generated by other DNA sequences in the sample. The rearrangement uses TRBV5-6 and TRBJ2-7; maybe TRBD1 (5 bases). The V and J ends lost 5 bases and 1 base respectively, with 10 bases between them. The CDR3 extends over 13 amino acids. CDR1 SGHDT and CDR2 YYEEEE come from the germline V gene. The CDR3 spells CASRLQGSYEQYF. CDR3 in DNA: TGTGCCAGCAGGCTGCAGGGTTCCTACGAGCAGTACTTC. Drawing the rest from reference TRBV5-6 and TRBJ2-7, the complete variable domain is DAGVTQSPTHLIKTRGQQVTLRCSPKSGHDTVSWYQQALGQGPQFIFQYYEEEERQRGNFPDRFSGHQFPNYSSELNVNALLLGDSALYLCASRLQGSYEQYFGPGTRLTVT.

The chain links TRBV28 to TRBJ2-3, with 9 positions matching TRBD1. Germline V gene lookup returns CDR1 MDHEN and CDR2 SYDVKM. The trim removed 6 bases at V and 0 bases at J, leaving 7 bases unmatched. This CDR3 is 16 amino acids long. In DNA form, the CDR3 reads TGTGCCAGCAGCCGACTCGGGACAGGGAGCACAGATACGCAGTATTTT. Amino acid sequence: CASSRLGTGSTDTQYF.

This clone was seen only a few times. The genes are TRBV9 and TRBJ2-7, with TRBD1 matching over 7 bases. V lost 0 bases, J lost 5 bases, and 17 bases stayed unmatched. Germline V CDR1 and CDR2: SGDLS, YYNGEE. This CDR3 is 18 amino acids long. In DNA form, the CDR3 reads TGTGCCAGCAGCGTAGCTACGGGACAGACACAATTGGCTGACGAGCAGTACTTC. Translated, it gives CASSVATGQTQLADEQYF.

This clone appeared a few times. CDR3 sequence: CASSLDRGNTIYF. The CDR3 DNA reads as TGCGCCAGCAGCCTCGACCGCGGCAACACCATATATTTT. The rearrangement links TRBV4-1 to TRBJ1-3, with D uncertain. The CDR3 length is 13 residues. Germline V lookup: CDR1 MGHRA, CDR2 YSYEKL. V was pared by 4 bases and J by 7 bases, with 11 bases between.

The V gene is TRBV7-6, the J gene TRBJ1-4; D perhaps matches TRBD1 (5 bases). In germline, CDR1 is SGHVS, CDR2 FNYEAQ. V dropped 1 base and J dropped 6 bases, with 18 bases sitting between them. This CDR3 has 17 amino acids. The CDR3 DNA sequence: TGTGCCAGCAGCTTAGTATCTGGGGGTGTGGACCATGAAAAACTGTTTTTT. The encoded protein is CASSLVSGGVDHEKLFF.

The V and J genes are TRBV7-3 and TRBJ2-1; no clear D. Trimming removed 5 bases at V and 10 bases at J, with 12 bases between. The CDR3 extends over 12 amino acids. Germline V gene data show CDR1 as SGHTA and CDR2 as FQGTGA. CDR3 residues: CASSPVGGEQFF. The DNA for the CDR3 is TGTGCCAGCAGCCCCGTGGGTGGCGAGCAGTTCTTC.

The chain has TRBV7-6 and TRBJ1-2; the D gene is possibly TRBD1 (6 bases). Between the trimmed V and J ends, which lost 0 bases and 5 bases, there was a span of 10 bases. The germline CDR1 and CDR2 sequences are SGHVS and FNYEAQ. CDR3 length: 14 residues. This CDR3 reads CASSLAAGEYGYTF. DNA for the CDR3: TGTGCCAGCAGCTTAGCAGCAGGGGAGTATGGCTACACCTTC.

This chain links TRBV7-8 with TRBJ1-5; D unclear. Between the trimmed V and J ends, which lost 0 bases and 3 bases, there was a span of 9 bases. Germline CDR1 and CDR2: SGHVS and FQNEAQ. The CDR3 is made up of 15 amino acids. The CDR3: CASSLAVVTNQPQHF. DNA for the CDR3: TGTGCCAGCAGCTTAGCGGTCGTAACCAATCAGCCCCAGCATTTT.

This sequence joins TRBV29-1 and TRBJ2-4; D is perhaps TRBD2 (5 bases). Trimming removed 1 base from V and 2 bases from J, with 15 bases in between. This CDR3 has 16 residues. Germline V gives CDR1 SQVTM, CDR2 ANQGSEA. CDR3: CSVEARGTSSKNIQYF. The CDR3 nucleotides read TGCAGCGTTGAAGCCCGGGGAACTAGTTCCAAAAACATTCAGTACTTC.

This clone occurred once. The V and J genes are TRBV9 and TRBJ2-5; 11 bases are shared with TRBD2. The CDR3 has 14 residues. Germline trimming cut 3 bases from V and 5 bases from J; bases unmatched to any gene: 3. Germline V gene data show CDR1 as SGDLS and CDR2 as YYNGEE. The CDR3 is CASSELAGGETQYF. The CDR3 DNA reads as TGTGCCAGCAGCGAGCTAGCGGGAGGTGAGACCCAGTACTTC.

The genes are TRBV28 and TRBJ2-5; D not certain. Germline-derived CDR1 and CDR2 are MDHEN and SYDVKM. The germline V and J ends were trimmed by 2 bases and 5 bases, with 24 bases remaining between them. CDR3 length equals 18 residues. CDR3 nucleotide sequence: TGTGCCAGCAGTTTAAAATTGTTTGGACCTAAAGACGCCGAGACCCAGTACTTC. This translates into CASSLKLFGPKDAETQYF.

The V call is TRBV25-1, the J call TRBJ1-3; D gene uncertain. The CDR3 covers 15 residues. The V gene's germline CDR1 is MGHDK and CDR2 SYGVNS. V lost 1 base to trimming and J lost 4 bases, with 11 bases between them. The CDR3 DNA follows: TGTGCCAGCAGTGAATCCATGGCGGCCGGAAACACCATATATTTT. It is translated as CASSESMAAGNTIYF. The entire variable domain, with the rest obtained from reference TRBV25-1 and TRBJ1-3, is as follows: EADIYQTPRYLVIGTGKKITLECSQTMGHDKMYWYQQDPGMELHLIHYSYGVNSTEKGDLSSESTVSRIRTEHFPLTLESARPSHTSQYLCASSESMAAGNTIYFGEGSWLTVV.

This sequence joins TRBV6-4 and TRBJ2-1, with 7 positions matching TRBD2. CDR3 length: 15 residues. The ends lost 0 bases at V and 7 bases at J; junction bases unmatched: 6. The germline V gene has CDR1 MRHNA and CDR2 SNTAGT. CDR3 loop: CASSDSKWEGNEQFF. In DNA, the CDR3 is TGTGCCAGCAGTGACTCGAAGTGGGAGGGGAATGAGCAGTTCTTC.

This sequence joins TRBV6-4 and TRBJ2-1, with 13 bases identical to TRBD2. The CDR3 is made up of 16 amino acids. Germline V gene data show CDR1 as MRHNA and CDR2 as SNTAGT. The V segment lost 6 bases and the J segment 5 bases; nucleotides outside the gene matches: 7. CDR3 residues: CASSPTSGGANNEQFF. The CDR3 DNA reads TGTGCCAGCAGCCCCACTAGCGGGGGGGCCAACAATGAGCAGTTCTTC.

This clone has just a few counts. DNA for the CDR3: TGTGCCACCAGCAGACAGTCAGGGAATCAGCCCCAGCATTTT. Translating it yields CATSRQSGNQPQHF. The V and J genes are TRBV15 and TRBJ1-5; D is possibly TRBD1 (5 bases). Trimming took 2 bases from V and 4 from J, leaving 9 bases between them. Germline-derived CDR1 and CDR2 are LNHNV and YYDKDF (reference sequence). This CDR3 region has 14 residues.

The V gene is TRBV6-1, the J gene TRBJ2-2; TRBD2 is a possible D gene (6 bases). Trimming cost V 1 base and J 11 bases, with 17 bases left between them. Germline V gene data show CDR1 as MNHNS and CDR2 as SASEGT. The CDR3 runs 15 residues. CDR3 sequence: CASSEGTSHQLELFF. Written as DNA, the CDR3 is TGTGCCAGCAGTGAAGGAACTAGCCACCAGCTCGAGCTGTTTTTT.

A note on this clone: At the DNA level, this CDR3 is encoded by other sequences in the same sample as well. This sequence joins TRBV5-1 and TRBJ1-3; D gene unclear. Per the germline V gene, CDR1 is SGHRS and CDR2 is YFSETQ. V lost 0 bases and J 1 base, leaving 5 bases between the germline ends. There are 14 residues in the CDR3. For the CDR3, the DNA is TGCGCCAGCAGCTTGGGCGGATCTGGAAACACCATATATTTT. Encoded protein: CASSLGGSGNTIYF.

The rearrangement links TRBV11-3 to TRBJ1-6; D might be TRBD1 (5 bases). The CDR3 is 14 amino acids. Germline CDR1 is SGHNT and CDR2 is YENEEA. V was trimmed by 5 bases and J by 7 bases, leaving 12 bases between them. The CDR3 nucleotides read TGTGCCAGCAGCGAAAGAACAGGAAATTCACCCCTCCACTTT. Its protein is CASSERTGNSPLHF.

The V gene is TRBV6-5, the J gene TRBJ2-1; TRBD1 matches at 10 bases. The junction had 4 bases not matched to a gene; V was cut back by 2 bases and J by 6 bases. There are 15 residues in the CDR3. Per the germline V gene, CDR1 is MNHEY and CDR2 is SVGAGI. The CDR3 DNA follows: TGTGCCAGCAGTTACGGGGACAGGGGTCGCAATGAGCAGTTCTTC. Protein: CASSYGDRGRNEQFF.

The chain joins TRBV27 to TRBJ2-1; maybe TRBD1 (5 bases). V gave up 7 bases and J gave up 11 bases, with 12 bases separating them. Per the germline V gene, CDR1 is MNHEY and CDR2 is SMNVEV (reference sequence). The CDR3 has 11 amino acids. The CDR3 sequence: CASKKQDQQFF. The CDR3, as DNA: TGTGCCAGCAAAAAACAGGACCAGCAGTTCTTC.

Turning to this clone: A much larger clone differs by one base, so this may be a read error. V is TRBV7-2 and J is TRBJ2-7; the D is unclear. The CDR3 consists of 11 residues. V dropped 5 bases and J dropped 0 bases, with 2 bases sitting between them. Germline V CDR1 and CDR2: SGHTA, FQGNSA. The CDR3 nucleotides read TGTGCCAGCAGCACCTCCTACGAGCAGTACTTC. Translation: CASSTSYEQYF.